The sequence of this T cell receptor beta chain was determined in a study of shared clonotypes between healthy human individuals. Concerning this clone itself: Other DNA sequences within the sample encode an identical CDR3.

Sequencing used immunoSEQ multiplex PCR; TCRdb keeps in-frame clones, though not all of them. The sample records millions of clones, roughly 95% being singletons. This CDR3 is built from 13 residues. The germline gives CDR1 SGHTA, CDR2 FQGNSA. V gave up 3 bases and J gave up 1 base, with 6 bases separating them. V is TRBV7-2 and J is TRBJ1-1; weak D call: TRBD1 (5 bases). The TCR originated in a man younger than 35 in good health. Sequences were obtained from naive CD4+ T cells sorted from blood. The subset here: CD45RA+ positively selected. CDR3 residues: CASSLTANTEAFF. The CDR3 region has the DNA TGTGCCAGCAGCTTGACAGCGAACACTGAAGCTTTCTTT.